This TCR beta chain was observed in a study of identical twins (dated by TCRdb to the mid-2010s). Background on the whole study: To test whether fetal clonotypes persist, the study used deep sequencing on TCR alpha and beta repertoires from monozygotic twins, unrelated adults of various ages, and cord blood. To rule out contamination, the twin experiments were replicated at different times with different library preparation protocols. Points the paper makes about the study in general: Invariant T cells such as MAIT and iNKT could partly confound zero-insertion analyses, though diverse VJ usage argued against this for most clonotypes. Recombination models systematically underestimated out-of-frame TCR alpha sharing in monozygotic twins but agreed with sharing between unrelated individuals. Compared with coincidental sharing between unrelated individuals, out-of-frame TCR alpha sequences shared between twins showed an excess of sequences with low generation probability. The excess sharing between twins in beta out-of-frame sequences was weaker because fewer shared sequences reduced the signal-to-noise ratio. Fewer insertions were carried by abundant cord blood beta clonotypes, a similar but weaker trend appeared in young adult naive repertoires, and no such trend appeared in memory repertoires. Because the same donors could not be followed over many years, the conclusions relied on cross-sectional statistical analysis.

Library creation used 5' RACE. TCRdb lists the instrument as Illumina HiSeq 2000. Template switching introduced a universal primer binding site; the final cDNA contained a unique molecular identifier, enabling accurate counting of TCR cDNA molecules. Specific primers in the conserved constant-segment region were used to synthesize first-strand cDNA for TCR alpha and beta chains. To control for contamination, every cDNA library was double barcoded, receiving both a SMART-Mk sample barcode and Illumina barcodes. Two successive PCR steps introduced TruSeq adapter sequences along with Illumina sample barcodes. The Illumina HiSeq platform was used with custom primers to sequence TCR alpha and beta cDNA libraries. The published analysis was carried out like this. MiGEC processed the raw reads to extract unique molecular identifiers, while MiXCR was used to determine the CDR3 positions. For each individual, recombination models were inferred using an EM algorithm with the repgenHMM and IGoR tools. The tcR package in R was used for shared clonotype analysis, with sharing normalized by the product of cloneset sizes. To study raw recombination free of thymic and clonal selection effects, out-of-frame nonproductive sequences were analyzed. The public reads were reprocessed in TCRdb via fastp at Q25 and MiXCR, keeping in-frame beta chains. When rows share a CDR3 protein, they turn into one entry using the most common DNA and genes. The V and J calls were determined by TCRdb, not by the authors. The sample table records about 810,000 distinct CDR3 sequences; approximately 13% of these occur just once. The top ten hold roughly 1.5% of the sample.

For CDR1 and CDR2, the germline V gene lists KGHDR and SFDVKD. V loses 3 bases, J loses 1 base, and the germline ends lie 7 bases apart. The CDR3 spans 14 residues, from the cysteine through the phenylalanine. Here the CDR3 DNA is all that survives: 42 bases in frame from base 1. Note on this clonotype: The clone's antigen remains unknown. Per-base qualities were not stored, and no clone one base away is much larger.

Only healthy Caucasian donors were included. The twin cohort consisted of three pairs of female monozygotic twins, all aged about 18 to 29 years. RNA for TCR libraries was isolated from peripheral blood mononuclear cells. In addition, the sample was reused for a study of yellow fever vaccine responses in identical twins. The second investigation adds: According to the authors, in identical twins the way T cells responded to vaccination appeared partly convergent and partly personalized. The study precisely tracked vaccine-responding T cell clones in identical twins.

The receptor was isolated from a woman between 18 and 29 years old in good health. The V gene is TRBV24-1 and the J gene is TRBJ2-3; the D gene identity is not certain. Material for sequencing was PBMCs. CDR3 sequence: CATSDRRRTDTQYF. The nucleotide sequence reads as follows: TGTGCCACCAGTGATCGACGACGCACAGATACGCAGTATTTT.